These 24 T cell receptor beta chains were all obtained from the same sample, sequenced in a study of cytomegalovirus exposure and HLA in healthy donors. PCR used 60 Vbeta primers and 13 Jbeta primers. Profiling relied on immunoSEQ multiplex PCR, and the TCRdb table lists in-frame clones only, not all of them. The sample lists 110,000 to 150,000 clones; approximately 80% were seen once. Sequenced: PBMCs. These receptor sequences come from a woman between 40 and 50 years old in good health and CMV-seropositive.

This clone was found a few times. This chain links TRBV7-9 with TRBJ1-2; 8 bases align to TRBD1. This CDR3 comprises 15 residues. J was trimmed by 10 bases and V by 5 bases; bases with no gene match: 15. CDR1 is SEHNR, CDR2 FQNEAQ, per germline (reference sequence). CDR3 coding DNA: TGTGCCAGCAGCCCCGGGACAGGACTCACTCGGGACTACACCTTC. It encodes CASSPGTGLTRDYTF. Full variable domain (remainder filled in from reference TRBV7-9 and TRBJ1-2): DTGVSQNPRHKITKRGQNVTFRCDPISEHNRLYWYRQTLGQGPEFLTYFQNEAQLEKSRLLSDRFSAERPKGSFSTLEIQRTEQGDSAMYLCASSPGTGLTRDYTFGSGTRLTVV.

J is TRBJ1-1 and V is TRBV6-5; D not certain. V gave up 2 bases and J gave up 1 base, with 8 bases separating them. This CDR3 spans 14 amino acids. CDR1 and CDR2 (germline): MNHEY, SVGAGI. CDR3 amino acids: CASSYGGKNTEAFF. CDR3 bases: TGTGCCAGCAGTTACGGCGGAAAGAACACTGAAGCTTTCTTT.

The V and J genes are TRBV7-9 and TRBJ2-3, with 8 bases fitting TRBD2. CDR3 length: 12 residues. The junction had 2 bases not matched to a gene; V was cut back by 1 base and J by 11 bases. Germline values: CDR1 SEHNR, CDR2 FQNEAQ (reference sequence). The CDR3 bases are TGTGCCAGCAGCTTAGGTCTAGCGGGGCAGTATTTT. Its protein is CASSLGLAGQYF. Full variable domain (outside the CDR3, taken from reference TRBV7-9 and TRBJ2-3): DTGVSQNPRHKITKRGQNVTFRCDPISEHNRLYWYRQTLGQGPEFLTYFQNEAQLEKSRLLSDRFSAERPKGSFSTLEIQRTEQGDSAMYLCASSLGLAGQYFGPGTRLTVL.

This clone has a handful of counts. The chain links TRBV4-2 to TRBJ1-5, with D unclear. CDR3 length: 18 residues. The germline V gene encodes CDR1 LGHNA and CDR2 YNFKEQ. The germline V and J ends were trimmed by 1 base and 7 bases, with 23 bases remaining between them. CDR3 DNA sequence: TGTGCCAGCAGCCAAGTAGGCAGCTTGGGGAGGGTGGGCCAGCCCCAGCATTTT. Translating it yields CASSQVGSLGRVGQPQHF.

This chain connects TRBV5-8 to TRBJ1-5, with TRBD1 matching 7 bases. V lost 5 bases, J lost 3 bases, and 2 bases stayed unmatched. The CDR3 is 13 residues long. From germline, CDR1 is SGHTS and CDR2 YDEGEE. The CDR3 DNA follows: TGTGCCAGCAGTGGGACAGACAATCAGCCCCAGCATTTT. It yields the protein CASSGTDNQPQHF.

The chain carries TRBV18 and TRBJ1-3; TRBD1 matches at 7 bases. CDR1 and CDR2 from the germline V gene are KGHSH and LQKENI. This CDR3 comprises 15 residues. V lost 2 bases to trimming and J lost 1 base; unmatched junction nucleotides: 2. In nucleotides, the CDR3 is TGTGCCAGCTCACCAACAGGGGAATCTGGAAACACCATATATTTT. This translates into CASSPTGESGNTIYF. The full variable domain, its missing parts supplied by reference TRBV18 and TRBJ1-3, is NAGVMQNPRHLVRRRGQEARLRCSPMKGHSHVYWYRQLPEEGLKFMVYLQKENIIDESGMPKERFSAEFPKEGPSILRIQQVVRGDSAAYFCASSPTGESGNTIYFGEGSWLTVV.

This sequence joins TRBV19 and TRBJ2-3, with TRBD1 as a possible D gene (6 bases). Germline values: CDR1 LNHDA, CDR2 SQIVND (reference sequence). Trimming took off 4 bases at V and 0 bases at J, with 14 bases between the two ends. The CDR3 spans 16 residues. The CDR3 is CASSTDPDRSTDTQYF. The CDR3 bases are TGTGCCAGTAGTACGGACCCGGACAGAAGCACAGATACGCAGTATTTT.

The chain carries TRBV27 and TRBJ2-7; 8 bases match TRBD1. The V gene end was trimmed by 3 bases and the J gene end by 3 bases; junction bases not matched to a gene: 4. The CDR3 totals 14 residues. CDR1 and CDR2 (germline): MNHEY, SMNVEV (reference sequence). The CDR3 spells CASSLTGAGYEQYF. In DNA form, the CDR3 reads TGTGCCAGCAGTTTGACAGGGGCCGGCTACGAGCAGTACTTC.

The V call is TRBV4-1, the J call TRBJ2-7; 12 bases are a match to TRBD1. V gave up 1 base and J gave up 7 bases; unmatched junction bases: 14. This CDR3 has 18 amino acids. Germline values: CDR1 MGHRA, CDR2 YSYEKL. CDR3 amino acids: CASSQVKGQGAFTIEQYF. The CDR3 nucleotides are TGCGCCAGCAGCCAAGTTAAGGGACAGGGGGCTTTTACGATAGAGCAGTACTTC.

The chain carries TRBV4-2 and TRBJ2-1; 11 nucleotides match TRBD2. V lost 1 base, J lost 2 bases, and 4 bases stayed unmatched. Germline CDR1 reads LGHNA; CDR2 reads YNFKEQ. The CDR3 has 17 residues. The CDR3 here is CASSQGGLAGPYNEQFF. The CDR3 nucleotides are TGTGCCAGCAGCCAAGGCGGACTAGCGGGCCCCTACAATGAGCAGTTCTTC.

The table lists this clone with a count of one. The rearrangement joins TRBV28 to TRBJ2-3; TRBD2 matches 7 bases. The CDR3 length is 15 residues. CDR1 is MDHEN and CDR2 is SYDVKM in the germline V gene. V was clipped by 8 bases and J by 2 bases; unmatched bases: 10. CDR3 protein: CASRPTSRATDTQYF. The CDR3, as DNA: TGTGCCAGCCGTCCGACTAGCAGGGCCACAGATACGCAGTATTTT.

V gene TRBV9 combines with J gene TRBJ2-6; D ambiguous. V lost 0 bases, J lost 0 bases, and 7 bases lay in between. Germline V gene sequence: CDR1 SGDLS, CDR2 YYNGEE. The CDR3 extends over 16 amino acids. DNA for the CDR3: TGTGCCAGCAGCGTAGTAGCCAGCTCTGGGGCCAACGTCCTGACTTTC. This sequence encodes CASSVVASSGANVLTF.

This clone showed up just once. The CDR3 nucleotides read TGTGCCAGCAGCTTAGCGCTGCAGGGGTACAATGAGCAGTTCTTC. Translation gives CASSLALQGYNEQFF. V and J are TRBV7-2 and TRBJ2-1; D might be TRBD1 (6 bases). The CDR3 consists of 15 residues. Trimming left V 0 bases short and J 4 bases short, with 10 bases between. Germline values: CDR1 SGHTA, CDR2 FQGNSA.

A few counts support this clone. The chain employs TRBV6-6 and TRBJ1-2, with 10 positions matching TRBD1. CDR3 length: 14 amino acids. The V segment lost 6 bases and the J segment 6 bases; nucleotides outside the gene matches: 7. CDR1 is MNHNY, CDR2 SVGAGI, per germline (reference sequence). The chain's CDR3 is CASRSRTGGNGYTF. The CDR3 bases are TGTGCCAGCAGATCCAGGACAGGGGGGAATGGCTACACCTTC.

The chain carries TRBV6-1 and TRBJ1-2; 9 positions match TRBD1. CDR3 length: 15 amino acids. V gave up 8 bases and J gave up 0 bases; unmatched junction bases: 7. The germline gives CDR1 MNHNS, CDR2 SASEGT. CDR3 loop: CASHRGRRSNYGYTF. CDR3 DNA sequence: TGTGCCAGCCACAGGGGGCGGAGGTCTAACTATGGCTACACCTTC.

The chain couples TRBV4-1 to TRBJ2-4, with D possibly TRBD2 on 6 matching bases. The V gene's germline CDR1 is MGHRA and CDR2 YSYEKL. This CDR3 region has 16 residues. Trimming took off 4 bases at V and 3 bases at J, with 16 bases between the two ends. This CDR3 is CASSPGDRRDKNIQYF. The CDR3 DNA sequence: TGCGCCAGCAGCCCCGGGGATCGGAGGGACAAAAACATTCAGTACTTC.

This chain joins TRBV19 and TRBJ2-5; D might be TRBD2 (5 bases). V was trimmed by 7 bases and J by 1 base, leaving 10 bases between them. CDR1 and CDR2 from the germline V gene are LNHDA and SQIVND (reference sequence). The CDR3 has 13 amino acids. The chain's CDR3 is CASKRRFQETQYF. The CDR3 DNA reads as TGTGCCAGTAAGCGGCGGTTCCAAGAGACCCAGTACTTC.

This sequence joins TRBV28 and TRBJ1-3, with TRBD1 identical over 8 bases. Germline assignment: CDR1 MDHEN and CDR2 SYDVKM. The J segment lost 2 bases and the V segment lost 7 bases, leaving 13 bases of the junction unmatched. This CDR3 is built from 17 residues. CDR3 residues: CASIPHAGQGTGNTIYF. In DNA form, the CDR3 reads TGTGCCAGCATCCCACATGCCGGACAGGGAACTGGAAACACCATATATTTT.

The chain couples TRBV29-1 to TRBJ2-7, with D maybe TRBD2 (5 bases). CDR1 and CDR2 (germline): SQVTM, ANQGSEA. The CDR3 is 14 residues long. V shed 5 bases and J shed 0 bases, with 14 bases lying between them. Written as DNA, the CDR3 is TGCAGCGTTTCCGGACTGTCCTCCTCCTACGAGCAGTACTTC. Translation gives CSVSGLSSSYEQYF.

CDR3 nucleotide sequence: TGCGCCAGCGCAGCGACTAGCGGGGGGTACAATGAGCAGTTCTTC. Translated, it gives CASAATSGGYNEQFF. This chain joins TRBV5-1 and TRBJ2-1; 13 bases fit TRBD2. Germline CDR1 reads SGHRS; CDR2 reads YFSETQ. V lost 7 bases, J lost 4 bases, and 5 bases stayed unmatched. CDR3 length: 15 amino acids.

The V call is TRBV30, the J call TRBJ2-6; D is ambiguous. Germline V gene lookup returns CDR1 GTSNPN and CDR2 SVGIG (reference sequence). V was clipped by 4 bases and J by 0 bases, with 7 bases between them. The CDR3 has 14 amino acids. The CDR3 spells CAWTNGSGANVLTF. DNA for the CDR3: TGTGCCTGGACCAACGGCTCTGGGGCCAACGTCCTGACTTTC.

V gene TRBV28 combines with J gene TRBJ2-7, with 11 positions matching TRBD1. With V trimmed by 7 bases and J by 6 bases, 11 bases remained unmatched. The CDR3 loop spans 15 amino acids. The V gene's germline CDR1 is MDHEN and CDR2 SYDVKM. The CDR3 DNA follows: TGTGCCAGCAAGGAGGCGGGACAGGGGGGGGGCGAGCAGTACTTC. It translates to CASKEAGQGGGEQYF.

This chain joins TRBV28 and TRBJ2-3, with 11 bases aligning to TRBD2. The CDR3 has 17 amino acids. Germline V CDR1 and CDR2: MDHEN, SYDVKM. V lost 2 bases to trimming and J lost 3 bases; unmatched junction nucleotides: 7. Written as DNA, the CDR3 is TGTGCCAGCAGTTTACGCCGACTAGCGGGACCAACAGATACGCAGTATTTT. It is translated as CASSLRRLAGPTDTQYF.

The J gene is TRBJ1-5, the V gene TRBV19; D uncertain. In germline, CDR1 is LNHDA, CDR2 SQIVND (reference sequence). The CDR3 loop spans 12 amino acids. V lost 6 bases to trimming and J lost 6 bases, with 9 bases between them. The CDR3 reads CASSKSGQPQHF. As DNA, the CDR3 is TGTGCCAGTAGCAAGAGCGGTCAGCCCCAGCATTTT. The full variable domain, in which reference TRBV19 and TRBJ1-5 provide the parts outside the CDR3, is DGGITQSPKYLFRKEGQNVTLSCEQNLNHDAMYWYRQDPGQGLRLIYYSQIVNDFQKGDIAEGYSVSREKKESFPLTVTSAQKNPTAFYLCASSKSGQPQHFGDGTRLSIL.